The rows below give T cell receptor beta chains drawn from one sample of a study of preoperative IRX-2 immunotherapy in early breast cancer. Profiled with immunoSEQ multiplex PCR; TCRdb holds only in-frame clones, not every one. The table shows over 55,000 clones, with around 94% occurring only once. This sample was gathered from a patient treated with IRX-2 immunotherapy. The receptors originated from a human donor with breast cancer. The CDR3 runs from the conserved cysteine through the conserved F or W. The D gene is left open where the match is weak. Part of the rows lack a size; the others show once, few, many or a class for expanded clones.

J	size	D	V	CDR3	DNA
TRBJ1-1	.	TRBD1	TRBV7-2	CASSLEVPGTGTRAFF	TGTGCCAGCAGCTTAGAGGTTCCGGGGACAGGGACACGAGCTTTCTTT
TRBJ2-3	.	.	TRBV19	CASSPRGGTSTDTQYF	TGTGCCAGTAGTCCCCGTGGGGGAACTAGCACAGATACGCAGTATTTT
TRBJ1-6	.	.	TRBV27	CATSPVGYNSPLHF	TGTGCCACAAGTCCGGTGGGCTATAATTCACCCCTCCACTTT
TRBJ2-1	.	.	TRBV7-9	CASSENTPEQFF	TGTGCCAGCAGCGAGAATACCCCCGAGCAGTTCTTC
TRBJ2-2	.	.	TRBV18	CASSPRGHNTGELFF	TGTGCCAGCTCACCACGGGGACACAACACCGGGGAGCTGTTTTTT
TRBJ2-7	.	TRBD2	TRBV27	CASRGAYEQYF	TGTGCCAGTCGGGGGGCCTACGAGCAGTACTTC
TRBJ2-7	.	TRBD1	TRBV10-3	CAISEAGGHEQYF	TGTGCCATCAGTGAGGCAGGGGGCCACGAGCAGTACTTC
TRBJ2-7	.	.	TRBV7-2	CASSLAIGEQYF	TGTGCCAGCAGCTTAGCGATTGGGGAGCAGTACTTC
TRBJ2-7	.	TRBD2	TRBV9	CASSRSGGYEQYF	TGTGCCAGCAGCCGTAGCGGGGGTTACGAGCAGTACTTC
TRBJ1-2	once	TRBD1	TRBV19	CASSIWQGANYGYTF	TGTGCCAGTAGTATTTGGCAGGGGGCTAACTATGGCTACACCTTC
TRBJ1-5	.	.	TRBV2	CASSVFGIQPQHF	TGTGCCAGCAGTGTCTTCGGGATACAGCCCCAGCATTTT
TRBJ2-7	once	.	TRBV7-3	CASSLTVGGYEQYF	TGTGCCAGCAGCTTAACCGTAGGGGGGTACGAGCAGTACTTC
TRBJ1-1	.	.	TRBV6-5	CASSYRPGGLEAFF	TGTGCCAGCAGTTACCGCCCGGGGGGTCTTGAAGCTTTCTTT
TRBJ2-3	few	.	TRBV7-3	CASSLMVGSGTDTQYF	TGTGCCAGCAGCTTAATGGTGGGGTCAGGCACAGATACGCAGTATTTT
TRBJ2-3	once	TRBD1	TRBV7-8	CASSRDRGRTDTQYF	TGTGCCAGCAGCCGCGACAGGGGGAGAACAGATACGCAGTATTTT
TRBJ2-2	.	.	TRBV11-1	CASSWRVNTGELFF	TGTGCCAGCAGCTGGAGGGTTAACACCGGGGAGCTGTTTTTT
TRBJ2-7	.	.	TRBV5-1	CASSLSASYEQYF	TGCGCCAGCAGCTTGAGTGCCTCCTACGAGCAGTACTTC
TRBJ2-1	.	TRBD2	TRBV30	CAWRAGSYNEQFF	TGTGCCTGGAGAGCGGGATCCTACAATGAGCAGTTCTTC
TRBJ1-2	.	.	TRBV28	CASSLVFFGYTF	TGTGCCAGCAGTTTAGTGTTTTTCGGCTACACCTTC
TRBJ1-2	.	.	TRBV28	CASSEGGRAYGYTF	TGTGCCAGCAGTGAGGGAGGGAGGGCCTATGGCTACACCTTC
TRBJ1-2	.	TRBD1	TRBV7-2	CASSITTGVGYGYTF	TGTGCCAGCAGCATAACGACAGGGGTTGGCTATGGCTACACCTTC
TRBJ2-3	.	.	TRBV4-2	CASSQRGKTDTQYF	TGTGCCAGCAGCCAAAGAGGGAAAACTGATACGCAGTATTTT
TRBJ1-5	.	.	TRBV7-9	CTSSRGVLPQHF	TGTACCAGCAGCCGAGGAGTGTTACCCCAGCATTTT
TRBJ2-7	.	.	TRBV29-1	CSVAYGTVSYEQYF	TGCAGCGTTGCCTATGGGACCGTTTCCTACGAGCAGTACTTC
TRBJ1-1	.	.	TRBV7-2	CASSFQGSTEAFF	TGTGCCAGCAGCTTTCAGGGGTCCACTGAAGCTTTCTTT
TRBJ2-6	.	.	TRBV11-2	CASSPAGANVLTF	TGTGCCAGCAGCCCGGCTGGGGCCAACGTCCTGACTTTC
TRBJ2-2	few	.	TRBV18	CASSPWYREENTGELFF	TGTGCCAGCTCACCATGGTACAGGGAAGAAAACACCGGGGAGCTGTTTTTT
TRBJ1-1	.	.	TRBV7-9	CASSLMWSPEAFF	TGTGCCAGCAGCTTAATGTGGTCGCCTGAAGCTTTCTTT
TRBJ2-7	.	.	TRBV7-9	CASSLTGTLAYEQYF	TGTGCCAGCAGCTTAACCGGGACACTTGCCTACGAGCAGTACTTC
TRBJ2-2	.	.	TRBV28	CASRATHHGTGELFF	TGTGCCAGCAGGGCGACACATCATGGCACCGGGGAGCTGTTTTTT
TRBJ2-7	.	.	TRBV19	CATSPGTYYEQYF	TGTGCCACCTCGCCGGGGACCTACTACGAGCAGTACTTC
TRBJ2-3	.	.	TRBV9	CASSPQWGSADTQYF	TGTGCCAGCAGCCCCCAATGGGGGAGTGCAGATACGCAGTATTTT
TRBJ1-2	.	.	TRBV28	CASAGKGHYGYTF	TGTGCCAGCGCGGGGAAGGGACATTATGGCTACACCTTC
TRBJ2-1	once	.	TRBV6-1	CASSPTGPSYNEQFF	TGTGCCAGCAGCCCGACAGGTCCCTCCTACAATGAGCAGTTCTTC
TRBJ2-3	.	.	TRBV5-4	CASSSTRDGGTDTQYF	TGTGCCAGCAGCTCGACAAGGGACGGGGGAACAGATACGCAGTATTTT
TRBJ2-7	.	.	TRBV11-2	CASSSIKGFYYEQYF	TGTGCCAGCAGCTCCATCAAGGGATTCTACTACGAGCAGTACTTC
TRBJ1-1	.	.	TRBV7-9	CASRPTRNTEAFF	TGTGCCAGCAGACCAACCCGGAACACTGAAGCTTTCTTT
TRBJ1-2	.	.	TRBV10-3	CAISEGVQIHGYTF	TGTGCCATCAGTGAGGGGGTGCAGATCCATGGCTACACCTTC
TRBJ2-2	.	.	TRBV5-4	CASSQDSWGELFF	TGTGCCAGCAGCCAGGACAGCTGGGGGGAGCTGTTTTTT
TRBJ1-2	once	.	TRBV2	CASSDRLHSYGYTF	TGTGCCAGCAGCGACAGGCTACACTCTTATGGCTACACCTTC
TRBJ2-7	.	.	TRBV7-9	CASSLGVGYEIQQYF	TGTGCCAGCAGCTTAGGGGTCGGCTACGAGATACAGCAGTACTTC
TRBJ2-4	.	.	TRBV28	CASSSPAGGKNIQYF	TGTGCCAGCAGTTCTCCGGCAGGCGGCAAAAACATTCAGTACTTC
TRBJ2-3	.	.	TRBV4-3	CASSLTTQAHTQYF	TGCGCCAGCAGCCTAACCACCCAGGCACATACGCAGTATTTT
TRBJ1-1	few	.	TRBV15	CATSRERGLNTEAFF	TGTGCCACCAGCAGAGAACGAGGGTTGAACACTGAAGCTTTCTTT
TRBJ2-3	.	TRBD1	TRBV27	CASSFDRGRARHPRDTQYF	TGTGCCAGCAGTTTCGACAGGGGCAGGGCTAGGCACCCACGGGATACGCAGTATTTT
TRBJ1-1	.	.	TRBV2	CASSEQNTEAFF	TGTGCCAGCAGTGAACAGAACACTGAAGCTTTCTTT
TRBJ2-1	.	.	TRBV4-3	CASSQGPPRPSYNEQFF	TGCGCCAGCAGCCAAGGGCCCCCTAGGCCCTCCTACAATGAGCAGTTCTTC
TRBJ2-1	.	TRBD1	TRBV7-2	CASRQPGQGSNEQFF	TGTGCCAGCAGACAACCGGGACAGGGATCCAATGAGCAGTTCTTC
TRBJ2-5	.	TRBD1	TRBV25-1	CASSEIGDRQETQYF	TGTGCCAGCAGTGAAATCGGGGACAGACAAGAGACCCAGTACTTC
TRBJ1-2	.	TRBD1	TRBV6-4	CASSKYRTGGDGYTF	TGTGCCAGCAGTAAATATCGGACAGGGGGAGATGGCTACACCTTC